A single sample gave rise to the 15 T cell receptor beta chains below, sequenced in a study of cytomegalovirus exposure and HLA in healthy donors. Sequencing used immunoSEQ multiplex PCR; TCRdb keeps in-frame clones, though not all of them. The sample lists 35,000 to 55,000 clones; roughly 93% were seen once. The sample consisted of PBMCs. The receptors here all came from a woman between 18 and 30 years old in good health and CMV-seronegative.

The chain is built from TRBV5-1 and TRBJ2-7, with D tentatively TRBD1 (6 bases). Germline CDR1 and CDR2: SGHRS and YFSETQ. V was cut by 0 bases and J by 1 base, with 11 bases left in between. The CDR3 covers 15 residues. For the CDR3, the DNA is TGCGCCAGCAGCTTGGCAAGCAGGGGATCCTACGAGCAGTACTTC. It encodes CASSLASRGSYEQYF.

The chain employs TRBV28 and TRBJ2-2, with 10 bases fitting TRBD1. Trimming removed 9 bases from V and 5 bases from J; junction bases left unmatched: 6. The CDR3 contains 14 residues. Germline V gene sequence: CDR1 MDHEN, CDR2 SYDVKM. DNA for the CDR3: TGTGCCAGTTCCCGGACAGGGGGTACCGGGGAGCTGTTTTTT. This encodes CASSRTGGTGELFF.

The rearrangement links TRBV11-2 to TRBJ1-1, with D tentatively TRBD1 (6 bases). CDR1 is SGHAT, CDR2 FQNNGV, per germline. V lost 2 bases to trimming and J lost 11 bases, with 18 bases between them. There are 14 residues in the CDR3. The CDR3 DNA follows: TGTGCCAGCAGCTTAATCCGGGGGGGCGAGGGGGCTTTCTTT. This translates into CASSLIRGGEGAFF.

V and J are TRBV5-8 and TRBJ1-5; D gene ambiguous. Germline values: CDR1 SGHTS, CDR2 YDEGEE. Trimming removed 0 bases at V and 4 bases at J, with 5 bases between. The CDR3 runs to 13 residues. CDR3 DNA sequence: TGTGCCAGCAGCTTGGTAGTGAATCAGCCCCAGCATTTT. Amino acids: CASSLVVNQPQHF.

The V gene is TRBV29-1, the J gene TRBJ2-1; TRBD2 matches at 10 bases. Per germline, CDR1 SQVTM and CDR2 ANQGSEA. The length of the CDR3 is 15 residues. V shed 6 bases and J 8 bases; nucleotides not matched to a gene: 13. The chain's CDR3 is CSVEGASGRGYEQFF. Here the CDR3 DNA reads TGCAGCGTCGAGGGGGCTAGCGGGAGAGGGTATGAGCAGTTCTTC.

The gene calls are TRBV5-6 and TRBJ2-5; TRBD1 agrees at 7 bases. The germline V gene has CDR1 SGHDT and CDR2 YYEEEE. V was pared by 5 bases and J by 2 bases, with 3 bases of the junction left unmatched. This CDR3 spans 13 amino acids. The CDR3 region has the DNA TGTGCCAGCAGTCGACAGGGACAAGAGACCCAGTACTTC. Its translation is CASSRQGQETQYF.

The V and J genes are TRBV6-5 and TRBJ1-2; 11 bases agree with TRBD1. Per the germline V gene, CDR1 is MNHEY and CDR2 is SVGAGI. V lost 6 bases, J lost 4 bases, and 1 base stayed unmatched. The CDR3 runs 13 residues. CDR3 protein: CASRDRGPYGYTF. The CDR3 DNA reads as TGTGCCAGCAGGGACAGGGGGCCCTATGGCTACACCTTC.

The genes are TRBV25-1 and TRBJ1-2; 12 nucleotides agree with TRBD1. Looked up from germline, CDR1 is MGHDK and CDR2 is SYGVNS. The CDR3 is 16 residues long. V shed 5 bases and J 6 bases; nucleotides not matched to a gene: 10. CDR3 in amino acids: CASSFPPGQGAHGYTF. The CDR3 region has the DNA TGTGCCAGCAGTTTCCCCCCGGGACAGGGGGCGCATGGCTACACCTTC.

This clone was detected only a few times. This sequence joins TRBV19 and TRBJ1-5; D perhaps matches TRBD1 (6 bases). Germline-derived CDR1 and CDR2 are LNHDA and SQIVND (reference sequence). Trimming shortened V by 2 bases and J by 5 bases, and 13 bases separated the two germline ends. The length of the CDR3 is 15 residues. This CDR3 reads CASSITGRVDQPQHF. The CDR3 DNA sequence: TGTGCCAGTAGTATAACAGGGCGAGTAGATCAGCCCCAGCATTTT.

This sequence joins TRBV28 and TRBJ2-3, with D tentatively TRBD1 (6 bases). Germline V CDR1 and CDR2: MDHEN, SYDVKM. The CDR3 sequence is 15 residues long. Trimming removed 4 bases at V and 5 bases at J, with 16 bases between. As DNA, the CDR3 is TGTGCCAGCAGTTATGGACAGAGGTCGGGAGATACGCAGTATTTT. Translated, it gives CASSYGQRSGDTQYF.

The chain carries TRBV19 and TRBJ1-1; D unclear. Germline V gene lookup returns CDR1 LNHDA and CDR2 SQIVND (reference sequence). CDR3 length: 13 amino acids. Between the trimmed V and J ends, which lost 5 bases and 0 bases, there was a span of 7 bases. The chain's CDR3 is CASSLAMNTEAFF. CDR3 DNA: TGTGCCAGTAGTCTCGCGATGAACACTGAAGCTTTCTTT.

The chain recombines TRBV1 with TRBJ2-3; no check of the table's D call, TRBD2, against the DNA was made. TRBV1 is a documented pseudogene. The CDR3 spans 17 residues. In DNA, the CDR3 is TGCACCAGCAGCCAAGGTCTAGCGGGGGGAAACACAGATACGCAGTATTTT. As protein: CTSSQGLAGGNTDTQYF.

The V gene is TRBV11-2, the J gene TRBJ2-2; tentative D call: TRBD1 (6 bases). The CDR3 is 14 amino acids. Trimming took 3 bases from V and 5 from J, leaving 10 bases between them. In germline, CDR1 is SGHAT, CDR2 FQNNGV. The CDR3 DNA follows: TGTGCCAGCAGCTTTGGCAGGGGAACCGGGGAGCTGTTTTTT. Encoded protein: CASSFGRGTGELFF.

The gene calls are TRBV28 and TRBJ2-3; D might be TRBD2 (5 bases). Germline CDR1 and CDR2: MDHEN and SYDVKM. V shed 6 bases and J shed 1 base, with 17 bases lying between them. The CDR3 consists of 16 residues. CDR3 nucleotides: TGTGCCAGCAGCCCCCTGAGAGGGCGAGGCACAGATACGCAGTATTTT. It translates to CASSPLRGRGTDTQYF.

V usage is TRBV6-1 and J usage is TRBJ1-6; possible D gene TRBD1, 5 bases. The CDR3 contains 15 residues. Per germline, CDR1 MNHNS and CDR2 SASEGT. The V end lost 5 bases, the J end lost 0 bases, and 8 bases lay between the germline ends. CDR3 sequence reads: CASSPDSSYNSPLHF. The CDR3 DNA reads TGTGCCAGCAGTCCTGACAGCTCCTATAATTCACCCCTCCACTTT.